These 25 T cell receptor beta chains were sequenced from one sample in a study of T cells after yellow fever vaccination. TCRdb re-called the 5' RACE reads with MiXCR, one entry per CDR3 protein. The data contain hundreds of thousands of distinct CDR3 sequences, 9% to 15% of them singletons. The material sequenced was PBMCs, taken on the day of the yellow fever booster vaccination. The receptors originated from a man aged 25 to 40 who received the YFV17D yellow fever vaccine.

V and J are TRBV11-2 and TRBJ2-7; perhaps TRBD1 as D (6 bases). The CDR3 runs to 14 residues. V lost 5 bases and J 3 bases, leaving 14 bases between the germline ends. Germline V gene sequence: CDR1 SGHAT, CDR2 FQNNGV. The CDR3 is CASSRTASFYEQYF. In DNA form, the CDR3 reads TGTGCCAGCAGCCGGACAGCCTCTTTCTACGAGCAGTACTTC.

This clonotype was observed a few times. The chain couples TRBV5-1 to TRBJ2-6, with D possibly matching TRBD2 (6 bases). Per germline, CDR1 SGHRS and CDR2 YFSETQ. The CDR3 loop spans 16 amino acids. V dropped 8 bases and J dropped 0 bases, with 15 bases sitting between them. The CDR3 is CASSGTPFSGANVLTF. The CDR3 region has the DNA TGCGCCAGTTCCGGGACTCCGTTCTCTGGGGCCAACGTCCTGACTTTC.

This chain connects TRBV4-3 to TRBJ2-1, with unresolved D. The CDR3 runs 12 residues. Trimming pared 0 bases from V and 10 bases from J, leaving 7 bases between. Germline V gives CDR1 LGHNA, CDR2 YSLEER. CDR3 region: CASSQDEGEQFF. CDR3 DNA: TGCGCCAGCAGCCAAGATGAAGGGGAGCAGTTCTTC.

This clonotype occurred once. The chain uses TRBV20-1 and TRBJ2-7; 11 positions match TRBD2. V trimming: 4 bases; J trimming: 2 bases; junction bases outside the gene matches: 7. The CDR3 totals 15 residues. Looked up from germline, CDR1 is DFQATT and CDR2 is SNEGSKA (reference sequence). The CDR3 bases are TGCAGTGCTATAAAGACTAGCGGGACTCCCTACGAGCAGTACTTC. It specifies CSAIKTSGTPYEQYF.

The chain is built from TRBV12-3 or TRBV12-4 and TRBJ2-1; 9 positions agree with TRBD2. V shed 6 bases, J shed 6 bases, and the junction held 3 bases outside the gene matches. The CDR3 extends over 13 amino acids. The CDR3 nucleotides read TGTGCCAGCAGCACACTAGCGGGCAATGAGCAGTTCTTC. Amino acids: CASSTLAGNEQFF.

The rearrangement joins TRBV20-1 to TRBJ1-2; a weak D match, TRBD1 (5 bases). With 5 bases removed from V and 2 bases from J, the gap between germline ends came to 15 bases. Germline loops: CDR1 DFQATT, CDR2 SNEGSKA (reference sequence). This CDR3 region has 14 residues. DNA for the CDR3: TGCAGTGCTCCTCGGGCAGGGACGAACTATGGCTACACCTTC. It specifies CSAPRAGTNYGYTF.

This clonotype was found a few times. This rearrangement joins TRBV5-6 to TRBJ2-3; 10 bases fit TRBD2. From germline, CDR1 is SGHDT and CDR2 YYEEEE. Unmatched junction bases numbered 0, after V lost 0 bases and J lost 11 bases. This CDR3 has 12 amino acids. DNA of the CDR3: TGTGCCAGCAGCTTGGAGCGGGAGGGGCAGTATTTT. Its protein is CASSLEREGQYF.

The chain carries TRBV7-2 and TRBJ1-1; the D is unclear. V lost 5 bases to trimming and J lost 1 base, with 11 bases between them. Germline CDR1 SGHTA, CDR2 FQGNSA. The CDR3 spans 14 residues. CDR3 coding DNA: TGTGCCAGCAGCCCCCCAGGATCGAACACTGAAGCTTTCTTT. Protein sequence: CASSPPGSNTEAFF.

This clonotype occurred a few times. The rearrangement joins TRBV12-3 or TRBV12-4 to TRBJ1-6; TRBD1 matches 7 bases. This CDR3 has 14 residues. V lost 3 bases to trimming and J lost 10 bases; unmatched junction nucleotides: 6. DNA for the CDR3: TGTGCCAGCAGTTTCTTGGGGGACAGCTCACCCCTCCACTTT. Protein product: CASSFLGDSSPLHF.

V usage is TRBV11-3 and J usage is TRBJ1-6; no definite D call. V dropped 5 bases and J dropped 7 bases, with 12 bases sitting between them. CDR3 length: 14 amino acids. Germline loops: CDR1 SGHNT, CDR2 YENEEA. CDR3 protein: CASSAGRRNSPLHF. CDR3 bases: TGTGCCAGCAGCGCCGGACGGAGGAATTCACCCCTCCACTTT. Filled out from reference TRBV11-3 and TRBJ1-6, the complete variable domain reads EAGVVQSPRYKIIEKKQPVAFWCNPISGHNTLYWYLQNLGQGPELLIRYENEEAVDDSQLPKDRFSAERLKGVDSTLKIQPAELGDSAVYLCASSAGRRNSPLHFGNGTRLTVT.

This clonotype was seen many times. The chain combines TRBV7-2 with TRBJ1-3, with TRBD1 as a possible D gene (5 bases). CDR3 size: 13 residues. Germline V gene lookup returns CDR1 SGHTA and CDR2 FQGNSA. V shed 5 bases and J shed 9 bases, with 14 bases lying between them. Here the CDR3 reads CASSGTGRGTIYF. The CDR3 nucleotides read TGTGCCAGCAGCGGAACGGGACGCGGCACCATATATTTT.

This chain uses TRBV20-1 with TRBJ2-7; D is possibly TRBD1 or TRBD2 (5 bases each). Germline loops: CDR1 DFQATT, CDR2 SNEGSKA (reference sequence). The ends were cut back, 6 bases at V and 2 bases at J, with 17 bases in the middle. CDR3 length: 14 residues. In nucleotides, the CDR3 is TGCAGTGCAAGTGAGGGGTACAGGACCTACGAGCAGTACTTC. Translation: CSASEGYRTYEQYF.

The chain uses TRBV6-2 or TRBV6-3 and TRBJ2-3; 9 bases agree with TRBD2. Trimming removed 9 bases from V and 4 bases from J; junction bases left unmatched: 17. This CDR3 is built from 17 residues. Germline CDR1 is MNHEY and CDR2 is SVGEGT. The CDR3 is CASVPGLAPGGADTQYF. CDR3 bases: TGTGCCAGTGTACCGGGACTAGCACCAGGCGGGGCAGATACGCAGTATTTT.

This chain links TRBV3-1 with TRBJ2-1, with TRBD2 matching over 13 bases. Germline CDR1 is LGHDT and CDR2 is YNNKEL (reference sequence). The CDR3 extends over 18 amino acids. With V trimmed by 0 bases and J by 6 bases, 8 bases remained unmatched. The CDR3 DNA sequence: TGTGCCAGCAGCCAAGATTGGCCCTGGACTAGCGGGAGCAATGAGCAGTTCTTC. This codes for CASSQDWPWTSGSNEQFF.

This chain connects TRBV5-8 to TRBJ2-1; TRBD1 or TRBD2 may be the D gene (5 bases each). Germline CDR1 and CDR2: SGHTS and YDEGEE. V was pared by 4 bases and J by 9 bases, with 20 bases between. This CDR3 region has 15 residues. The DNA of the CDR3 is TGTGCCAGCAGCATGGGGACCGTTGAAGTAGGTGAGCAGTTCTTC. Amino acids: CASSMGTVEVGEQFF.

The chain links TRBV20-1 to TRBJ2-1, with a tentative D call TRBD2 (5 bases). The germline V and J ends were trimmed by 3 bases and 0 bases, with 12 bases remaining between them. Germline V gives CDR1 DFQATT, CDR2 SNEGSKA (reference sequence). This CDR3 has 15 residues. The CDR3, as DNA: TGCAGTGCTAGGGGCTGGAGGAGCTCCTACAATGAGCAGTTCTTC. This sequence encodes CSARGWRSSYNEQFF.

The CDR3 spells CSAEGTEAFF. CDR3 bases: TGCAGTGCGGAAGGCACTGAAGCTTTCTTT. The V call is TRBV20-1, the J call TRBJ1-1, with no clear D. V gave up 6 bases and J gave up 4 bases, with 6 bases separating them. Germline V gives CDR1 DFQATT, CDR2 SNEGSKA (reference sequence). This CDR3 has 10 residues.

This clonotype was observed at least ten times. The rearrangement links TRBV28 to TRBJ2-1, with 7 bases lining up with TRBD2. Looked up from germline, CDR1 is MDHEN and CDR2 is SYDVKM. The V segment lost 9 bases and the J segment 0 bases; nucleotides outside the gene matches: 5. CDR3 size: 14 residues. In DNA, the CDR3 is TGTGCCAGTACTAGCGCCAGCTCCTACAATGAGCAGTTCTTC. Translated: CASTSASSYNEQFF.

This clonotype was detected only a few times. The chain is built from TRBV5-1 and TRBJ2-7; 10 nucleotides agree with TRBD2. This CDR3 contains 17 residues. V shed 2 bases and J 2 bases; nucleotides not matched to a gene: 10. The germline V gene encodes CDR1 SGHRS and CDR2 YFSETQ. CDR3 sequence reads: CASSFSPSGSVTYEQYF. Written as DNA, the CDR3 is TGCGCCAGCAGCTTTTCTCCTAGCGGGAGTGTCACCTACGAGCAGTACTTC.

The rearrangement joins TRBV7-2 to TRBJ1-1; D is ambiguous. Germline loops: CDR1 SGHTA, CDR2 FQGNSA. The V end lost 7 bases, the J end lost 1 base, and 16 bases lay between the germline ends. The CDR3 sequence is 15 residues long. The CDR3 region is CASTSDRAGNTEAFF. CDR3 bases: TGTGCCAGCACCTCTGACCGGGCGGGGAACACTGAAGCTTTCTTT.

The chain carries TRBV6-5 and TRBJ2-7; a possible D gene is TRBD1 (6 bases). Trimming shortened V by 0 bases and J by 0 bases, and 12 bases separated the two germline ends. Germline CDR1 and CDR2: MNHEY and SVGAGI. This CDR3 has 16 amino acids. The CDR3 here is CASSYSGQGLSYEQYF. Here the CDR3 DNA reads TGTGCCAGCAGTTACTCTGGCCAGGGGCTCTCCTACGAGCAGTACTTC.

Only a few counts were recorded for this clonotype. The rearrangement uses TRBV9 and TRBJ2-5; the D gene could be TRBD1 or TRBD2 (6 bases each). Between the trimmed V and J ends, which lost 3 bases and 3 bases, there was a span of 15 bases. The CDR3 covers 15 residues. The germline gives CDR1 SGDLS, CDR2 YYNGEE. The CDR3 nucleotides are TGTGCCAGCAGCGCATATAACAGGGAGGAAGAGACCCAGTACTTC. Translation gives CASSAYNREEETQYF.

This clonotype was detected a few times. The junction does not match germline at one end; this may be a read error. The chain carries TRBV15 and TRBJ2-7; D possibly corresponds to TRBD2 (6 bases). The CDR3 covers 13 residues. Germline loops: CDR1 LNHNV, CDR2 YYDKDF (reference sequence). The DNA of the CDR3 is TGTGCCACCAGAAGAGGGGAGGCCTACGAGCAGTACTTC. Amino acids: CATRRGEAYEQYF. Full variable domain (outside the CDR3, taken from reference TRBV15 and TRBJ2-7): DAMVIQNPRYQVTQFGKPVTLSCSQTLNHNVMYWYQQKSSQAPKLLFHYYDKDFNNEADTPDNFQSRRPNTSFCFLDIRSPGLGDTAMYLCATRRGEAYEQYFGPGTRLTVT.

The chain has TRBV28 and TRBJ2-7, with 8 bases identical to TRBD1. This CDR3 is built from 15 residues. Looked up from germline, CDR1 is MDHEN and CDR2 is SYDVKM. V trimming: 3 bases; J trimming: 3 bases; junction bases outside the gene matches: 7. In nucleotides, the CDR3 is TGTGCCAGCAGTTTTTCCGGGACAGGACACTACGAGCAGTACTTC. This encodes CASSFSGTGHYEQYF.

The sample holds a few counts of this clonotype. V usage is TRBV11-2 and J usage is TRBJ2-1; 7 nucleotides agree with TRBD2. CDR1 SGHAT and CDR2 FQNNGV come from the germline V gene. V was pared by 3 bases and J by 9 bases, with 5 bases of the junction left unmatched. The CDR3 sequence is 13 residues long. CDR3 DNA sequence: TGTGCCAGCAGCTTGGTGGGAGGGCCTGAGCAGTTCTTC. As protein: CASSLVGGPEQFF.